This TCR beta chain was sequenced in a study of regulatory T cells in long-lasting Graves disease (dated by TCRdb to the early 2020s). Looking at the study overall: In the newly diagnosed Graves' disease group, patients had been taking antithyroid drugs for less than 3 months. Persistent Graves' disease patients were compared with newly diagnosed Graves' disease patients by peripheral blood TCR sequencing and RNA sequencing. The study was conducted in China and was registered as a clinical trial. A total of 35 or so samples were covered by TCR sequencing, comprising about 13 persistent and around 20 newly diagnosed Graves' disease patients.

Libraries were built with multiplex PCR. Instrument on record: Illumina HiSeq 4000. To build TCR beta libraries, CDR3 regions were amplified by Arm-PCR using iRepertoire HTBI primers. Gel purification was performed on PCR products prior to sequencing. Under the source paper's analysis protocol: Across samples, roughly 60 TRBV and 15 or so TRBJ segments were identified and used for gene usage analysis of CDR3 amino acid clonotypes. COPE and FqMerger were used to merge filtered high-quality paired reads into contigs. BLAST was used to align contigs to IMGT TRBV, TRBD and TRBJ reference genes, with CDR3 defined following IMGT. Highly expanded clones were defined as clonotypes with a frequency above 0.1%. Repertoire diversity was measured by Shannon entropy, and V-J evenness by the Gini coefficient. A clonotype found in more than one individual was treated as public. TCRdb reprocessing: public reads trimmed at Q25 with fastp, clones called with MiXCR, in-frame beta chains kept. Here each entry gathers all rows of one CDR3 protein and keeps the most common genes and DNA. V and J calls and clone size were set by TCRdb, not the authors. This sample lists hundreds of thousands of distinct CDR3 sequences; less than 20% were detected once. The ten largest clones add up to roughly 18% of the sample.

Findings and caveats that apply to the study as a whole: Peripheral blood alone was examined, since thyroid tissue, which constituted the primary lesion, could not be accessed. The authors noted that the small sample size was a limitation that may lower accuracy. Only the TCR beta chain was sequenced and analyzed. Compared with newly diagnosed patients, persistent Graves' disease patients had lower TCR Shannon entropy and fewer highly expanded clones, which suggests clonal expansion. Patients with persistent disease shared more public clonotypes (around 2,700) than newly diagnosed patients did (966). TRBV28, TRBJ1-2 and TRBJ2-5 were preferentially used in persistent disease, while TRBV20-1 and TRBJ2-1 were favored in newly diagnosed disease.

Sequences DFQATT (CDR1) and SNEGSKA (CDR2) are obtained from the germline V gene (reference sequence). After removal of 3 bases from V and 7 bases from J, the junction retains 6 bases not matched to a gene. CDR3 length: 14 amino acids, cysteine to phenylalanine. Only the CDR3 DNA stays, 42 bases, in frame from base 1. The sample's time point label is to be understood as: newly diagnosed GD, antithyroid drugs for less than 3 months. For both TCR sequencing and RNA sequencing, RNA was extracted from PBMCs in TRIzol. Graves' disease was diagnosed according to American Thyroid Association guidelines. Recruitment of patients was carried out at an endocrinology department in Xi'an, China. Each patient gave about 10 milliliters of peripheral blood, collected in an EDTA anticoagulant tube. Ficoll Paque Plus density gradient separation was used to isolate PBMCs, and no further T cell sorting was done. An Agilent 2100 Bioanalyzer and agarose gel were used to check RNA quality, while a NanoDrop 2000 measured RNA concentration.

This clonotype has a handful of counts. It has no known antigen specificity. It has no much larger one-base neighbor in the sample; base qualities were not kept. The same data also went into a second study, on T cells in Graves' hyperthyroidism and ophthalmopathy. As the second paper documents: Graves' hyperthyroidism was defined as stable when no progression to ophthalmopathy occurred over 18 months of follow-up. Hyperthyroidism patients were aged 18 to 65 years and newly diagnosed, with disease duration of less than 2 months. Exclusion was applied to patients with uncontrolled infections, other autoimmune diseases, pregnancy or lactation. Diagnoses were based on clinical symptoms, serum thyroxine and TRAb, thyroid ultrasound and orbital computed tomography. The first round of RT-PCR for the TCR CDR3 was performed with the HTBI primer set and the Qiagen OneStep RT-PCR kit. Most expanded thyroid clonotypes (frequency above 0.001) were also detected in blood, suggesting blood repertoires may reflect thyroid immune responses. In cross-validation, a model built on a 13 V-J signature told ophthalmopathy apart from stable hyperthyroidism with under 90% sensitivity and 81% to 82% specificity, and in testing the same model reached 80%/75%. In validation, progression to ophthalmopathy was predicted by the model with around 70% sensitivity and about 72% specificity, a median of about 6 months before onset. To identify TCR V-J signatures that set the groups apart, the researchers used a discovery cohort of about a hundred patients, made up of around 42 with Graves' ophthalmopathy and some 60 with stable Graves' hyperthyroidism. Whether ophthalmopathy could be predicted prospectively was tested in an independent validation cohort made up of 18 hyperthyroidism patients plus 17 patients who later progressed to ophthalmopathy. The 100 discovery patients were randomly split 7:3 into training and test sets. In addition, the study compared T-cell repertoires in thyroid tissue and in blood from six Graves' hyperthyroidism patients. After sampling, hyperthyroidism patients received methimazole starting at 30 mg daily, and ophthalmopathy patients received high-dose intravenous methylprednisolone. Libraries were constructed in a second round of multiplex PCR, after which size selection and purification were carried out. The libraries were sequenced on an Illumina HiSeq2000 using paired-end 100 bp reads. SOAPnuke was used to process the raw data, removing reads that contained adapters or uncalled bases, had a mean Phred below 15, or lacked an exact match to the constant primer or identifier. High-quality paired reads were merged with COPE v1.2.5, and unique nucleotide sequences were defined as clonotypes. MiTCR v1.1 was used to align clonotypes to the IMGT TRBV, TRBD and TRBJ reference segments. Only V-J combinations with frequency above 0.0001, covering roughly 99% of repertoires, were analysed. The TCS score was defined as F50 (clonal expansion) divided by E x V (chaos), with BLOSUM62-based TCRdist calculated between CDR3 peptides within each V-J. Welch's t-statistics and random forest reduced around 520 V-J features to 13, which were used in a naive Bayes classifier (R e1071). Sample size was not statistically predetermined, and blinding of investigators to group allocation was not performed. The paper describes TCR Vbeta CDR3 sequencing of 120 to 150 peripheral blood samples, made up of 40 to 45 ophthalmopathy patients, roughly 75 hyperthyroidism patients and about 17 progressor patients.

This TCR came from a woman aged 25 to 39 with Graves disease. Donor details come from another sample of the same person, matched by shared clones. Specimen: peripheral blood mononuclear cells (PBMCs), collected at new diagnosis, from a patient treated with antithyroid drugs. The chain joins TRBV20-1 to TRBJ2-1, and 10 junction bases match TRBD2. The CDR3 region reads CSASKREGGNEQFF. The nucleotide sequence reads TGCAGTGCTAGTAAGCGGGAGGGAGGAAATGAGCAGTTCTTC.